This T cell receptor beta chain was obtained from a study of cytomegalovirus exposure and HLA in healthy donors. Study results and limitations: Specificity of a few CMV-associated chains for CMV antigens was verified in vitro. For cytomegalovirus status, the classifier reportedly gave diagnoses with high specificity and sensitivity.

The CDR3 has 16 amino acids. Unmatched junction bases numbered 9, after V lost 4 bases and J lost 0 bases. The V gene's germline CDR1 is SGHVS and CDR2 FQNEAQ. Clones were sequenced by immunoSEQ multiplex PCR, and TCRdb holds only the in-frame ones, with some missing. The profile shows about 220,000 clones, over 80% of them singletons. On this clone: Its antigen is not known.

The donors were members of the roughly 120-subject validation cohort (separate from the approximately 730-subject first cohort). Sample: PBMCs. The chain recombines TRBV7-8 with TRBJ2-7; 7 nucleotides agree with TRBD1. This TCR was sampled from a woman between 18 and 29 years old in good health and CMV-seronegative. Here the CDR3 DNA reads TGTGCCAGCAGCTCCCGGGACAGCCTTTTCTCCTACGAGCAGTACTTC. Translating it yields CASSSRDSLFSYEQYF.